This T cell receptor beta chain was captured in a study of blood T cell repertoires in COVID-19. Study in general: Samples came from the United States, Italy and Spain, spanning acute and convalescent COVID-19. PBMCs, B-cell-depleted T cells, or T cells were the source of the cDNA or gDNA that made up the material.

In the authors' methods: From reference gene primer amplification, estimates of nucleated cell counts were derived. Assay: immunoSEQ multiplex PCR; the TCRdb copy retains only in-frame clones and omits some. From that table come the V and J calls and clone size; the DNA was used to work out D and trimming. Seen here are under 200,000 clones, roughly 84% observed once, and the top ten hold 9.1%. The receptor was derived from a woman over 75 with active or convalescent COVID-19. The material sequenced was peripheral blood.

CDR3 sequence: CASSPESTIYF. In nucleotides, the CDR3 is TGTGCCAGCAGCCCCGAGAGCACCATATATTTT. The V gene is TRBV11-2, the J gene TRBJ1-3; D call uncertain. Germline V gene data show CDR1 as SGHAT and CDR2 as FQNNGV. V was clipped by 5 bases and J by 9 bases, with 8 bases between them. The CDR3 is made up of 11 amino acids.